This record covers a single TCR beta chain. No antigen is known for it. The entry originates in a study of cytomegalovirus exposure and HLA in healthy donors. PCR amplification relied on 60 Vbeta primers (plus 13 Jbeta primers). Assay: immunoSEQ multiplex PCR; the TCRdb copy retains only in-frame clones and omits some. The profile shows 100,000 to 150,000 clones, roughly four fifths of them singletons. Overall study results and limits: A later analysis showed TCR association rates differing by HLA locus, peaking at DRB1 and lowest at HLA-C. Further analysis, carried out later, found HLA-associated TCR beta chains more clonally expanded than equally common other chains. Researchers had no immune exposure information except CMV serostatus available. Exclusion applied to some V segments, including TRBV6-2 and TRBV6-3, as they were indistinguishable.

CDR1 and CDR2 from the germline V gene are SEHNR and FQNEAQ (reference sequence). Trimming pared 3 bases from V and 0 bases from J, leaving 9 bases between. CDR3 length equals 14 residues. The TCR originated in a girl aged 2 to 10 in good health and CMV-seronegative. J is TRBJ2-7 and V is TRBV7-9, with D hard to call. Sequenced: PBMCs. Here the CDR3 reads CASSFSKSSYEQYF. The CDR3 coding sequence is TGTGCCAGCAGCTTTTCGAAGAGCTCCTACGAGCAGTACTTC.